A single sample gave rise to the 2 T cell receptor beta chains below, sequenced in a study of blood T cell repertoires in COVID-19. The protocol was immunoSEQ multiplex PCR, while the TCRdb copy is restricted to in-frame clones and leaves out a portion. This sample has a few hundred thousand clones; 65% to 90% occur once, and the top ten carry around 4%. The sequencing sample was made of PBMCs or T cells enriched from blood (not recorded which). The receptor set was obtained from a woman between 40 and 55 years old with acute COVID-19.

The V and J genes are TRBV10-1 and TRBJ2-1, with 11 bases identical to TRBD2. The CDR3 has 18 amino acids. Germline CDR1 and CDR2: WNHNN and SYGVQD (reference sequence). Trimming took 2 bases from V and 9 from J; bases not matched to a gene: 15. As DNA, the CDR3 is TGCGCCAGCAGTGAGGAGTTAGCGGGGGGGCAACAGCGCGGTGAGCAGTTCTTC. Residues: CASSEELAGGQQRGEQFF.

V gene TRBV15 combines with J gene TRBJ1-2, with TRBD1 matching over 9 bases. V was pared by 8 bases and J by 2 bases, with 15 bases of the junction left unmatched. The V gene's germline CDR1 is LNHNV and CDR2 YYDKDF (reference sequence). The CDR3 contains 17 residues. The CDR3 DNA sequence: TGTGCCACCCGTGACCCGGGACAGGGTACCCTGAACTATGGCTACACCTTC. This codes for CATRDPGQGTLNYGYTF.